This is a list of T cell receptor beta chains from one sample in a study of blood T cells in healthy people across ages. One entry per CDR3 protein, called by TCRdb with MiXCR from the 5' RACE reads. The sample yields 1,500,000 or so distinct CDR3 sequences, around 59% seen once. The sequencing input was blood. These receptors originate from a man between 18 and 35 years old in good health. CDR3s include the opening cysteine and the closing phenylalanine or tryptophan. A D gene is named only where the DNA matches it firmly. Clone size appears in some rows only: once, few, many, or a class for an expanded clone.

>-|TRBV30|TRBJ2-2|-|12
TGCGCCTGGCAACTGAACACCGGGGAGCTGTTTTTT
CAWQLNTGELFF
>-|TRBV10-3|TRBJ2-7|few|12
TGTGCCATCAGTCAACAGGGAGATGAGCAGTACTTC
CAISQQGDEQYF
>-|TRBV12-3/TRBV12-4|TRBJ1-4|-|15
TGTGCCAGCAGTCCAGGGGCTTCGACTAATGAAAAACTGTTTTTT
CASSPGASTNEKLFF
>-|TRBV4-3|TRBJ1-6|-|16
TGCGCCAGCAGCCAGGCGATGGGACAATTCAATTCACCCCTCCACTTT
CASSQAMGQFNSPLHF
>-|TRBV4-3|TRBJ2-7|few|15
TGCGCCAGCAGCCAAGATCGGGAGTTATCCTACGAGCAGTACTTC
CASSQDRELSYEQYF
>-|TRBV5-5|TRBJ2-7|-|15
TGTGCCAGCAGCTTTAGCGGACAGGACTCCTACGAGCAGTACTTC
CASSFSGQDSYEQYF
>-|TRBV24-1|TRBJ2-1|-|16
TGTGCCACCAGTGATGTACTTGACGGGAGCATCAATGAGCAGTTCTTC
CATSDVLDGSINEQFF
>-|TRBV10-3|TRBJ2-1|-|17
TGTGTCATCAGTGAGTCGTCCTGGACAAACAAAGGCAATGAGCAGTTCTTC
CVISESSWTNKGNEQFF
>-|TRBV3-1|TRBJ2-7|-|14
TGTGCCAGCAGCGGGTGGGAGGAGACCTACGAGCAGTACTTC
CASSGWEETYEQYF
>-|TRBV4-2|TRBJ1-1|-|14
TGTGCCAGCAGACAGGGAGACGGAGGGACTGAAGCTTTCTTT
CASRQGDGGTEAFF
>TRBD1|TRBV5-1|TRBJ2-6|-|16
TGCGCCAGCAGCATATCGACAGGGACTGGGGCCAACGTCCTGACTTTC
CASSISTGTGANVLTF
>-|TRBV4-1|TRBJ2-5|-|13
TGCGCCAGCAGCCCCCCGGCTGGAGGATCCCAGTACTTC
CASSPPAGGSQYF
>-|TRBV4-1|TRBJ2-5|-|15
TGCGCCAGCAGCCAAGGGCTAGCGATGAAAAAAGAGCAGTACTTC
CASSQGLAMKKEQYF
>-|TRBV15|TRBJ1-4|-|13
TGTGCCACCAGCCGGCAGGCTAATGAAAAACTGTTTTTT
CATSRQANEKLFF
>-|TRBV29-1|TRBJ2-5|many|13
TGCAGCGTTGAAGAGAGGGGCCAAGAGACCCAGTACTTC
CSVEERGQETQYF
>TRBD1|TRBV10-3|TRBJ2-1|once|16
TGTGCCATCAGTGAGTCGCGCCAGGGGGCTTACAATGAGCAGTTCTTC
CAISESRQGAYNEQFF
>-|TRBV21-1|TRBJ2-3|-|15
TGTGCCAGCAGCCCCAGCGGGAGGTCCACAGATACGCAGTATTTT
CASSPSGRSTDTQYF
>TRBD1|TRBV20-1|TRBJ1-5|-|17
TGCAGTGCTAGACGCGCTCCGGGACAGGGCTCCCATCAGCCCCAGCATTTT
CSARRAPGQGSHQPQHF
>-|TRBV6-5|TRBJ2-7|-|15
TGTGCCAGCAGTTACTCGGGAAGGGGCGTCTACGAGCAGTACTTC
CASSYSGRGVYEQYF
>-|TRBV27|TRBJ2-3|once|14
TGTGCCAGCAGCCATTATCAGGGAACAGATACGCAGTATTTT
CASSHYQGTDTQYF
>-|TRBV6-2/TRBV6-3|TRBJ2-4|-|16
TGTGCCAGCAGTTACTCGACTGGGTCCCCCGGAAACATTCAGTACTTC
CASSYSTGSPGNIQYF
>TRBD1|TRBV5-1|TRBJ2-5|-|14
TGCGCCAGCAGCGTCAGACAGGGGTCGGAGACCCAGTACTTC
CASSVRQGSETQYF
>TRBD1|TRBV3-1|TRBJ2-5|-|15
TGTGCCAGCAGCCTCCGGGACAGGGGACTCGGGACCCAGTACTTC
CASSLRDRGLGTQYF
>-|TRBV19|TRBJ2-7|-|15
TGTGCCAGTAGACGACCACCTGGCGTCCGGGACGAGCAGTACTTC
CASRRPPGVRDEQYF
>-|TRBV5-1|TRBJ2-7|few|13
TGCGCCAGCAGCTTGGCACACAGTTACGAGCAGTACTTC
CASSLAHSYEQYF
>TRBD1|TRBV20-1|TRBJ2-7|-|14
TGCAGTGCCAGACGGACAGGGGAACACTTCGAGCAGTACTTC
CSARRTGEHFEQYF
>-|TRBV27|TRBJ2-7|-|11
TGTGCCAGCAGGCGAAATTACGAGCAGTACTTC
CASRRNYEQYF
>-|TRBV20-1|TRBJ2-7|-|16
TGCAGTGCTCTAGGGGCTTTTCAGGGGAATTCCTACGAGCAGTACTTC
CSALGAFQGNSYEQYF
>-|TRBV4-3|TRBJ2-7|few|17
TGCGCCAGCAGCCAAGATCCTCGGGTCCCCCGCGTCTACGAGCAGTACTTC
CASSQDPRVPRVYEQYF
>-|TRBV7-2|TRBJ2-1|once|19
TGTGCCAGCAGCTCCCCGGAAGAGGGAGCGGGTCCACTTCATCATGAGCAGTTCTTC
CASSSPEEGAGPLHHEQFF
>TRBD2|TRBV4-1|TRBJ2-7|-|16
TGCGCCAGCAGCCAAGAGAGGCTAGCGGGAGTCTACGAGCAGTACTTC
CASSQERLAGVYEQYF
>-|TRBV7-2|TRBJ2-3|few|15
TGTGCCAGCAGCTTGGCCGGGAAGCACACAGATACGCAGTATTTT
CASSLAGKHTDTQYF
>-|TRBV7-2|TRBJ2-7|-|14
TGTGCCAGCACCTTTTTTTCTGGATCCTACGAGCAGTACTTC
CASTFFSGSYEQYF
>-|TRBV10-2|TRBJ2-6|-|16
TGCGCCAGCAGAGGACACTTAAGCTCTGGGGCCAACGTCCTGACTTTC
CASRGHLSSGANVLTF
>-|TRBV6-6|TRBJ1-5|-|15
TGTGCCAGCGGAAACGTAAGGGGGGGGAATCAGCCCCAGCATTTT
CASGNVRGGNQPQHF